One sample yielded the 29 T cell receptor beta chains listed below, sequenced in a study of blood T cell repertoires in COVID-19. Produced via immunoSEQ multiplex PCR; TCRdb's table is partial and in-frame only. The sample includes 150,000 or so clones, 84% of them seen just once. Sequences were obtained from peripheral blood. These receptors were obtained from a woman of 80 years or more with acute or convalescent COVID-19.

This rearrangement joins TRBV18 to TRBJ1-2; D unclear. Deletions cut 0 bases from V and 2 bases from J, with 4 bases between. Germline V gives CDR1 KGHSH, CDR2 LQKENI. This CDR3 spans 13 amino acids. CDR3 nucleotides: TGTGCCAGCTCACCACCCCTCAACTATGGCTACACCTTC. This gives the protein CASSPPLNYGYTF.

The chain's CDR3 is CASSIENNPTDNEQFF. CDR3 in DNA: TGTGCCAGTAGTATAGAGAACAACCCAACAGACAATGAGCAGTTCTTC. V and J are TRBV19 and TRBJ2-1; D is ambiguous. Germline lookup yields CDR1 LNHDA and CDR2 SQIVND (reference sequence). The V end lost 0 bases, the J end lost 5 bases, and 14 bases lay between the germline ends. This CDR3 is 16 amino acids long.

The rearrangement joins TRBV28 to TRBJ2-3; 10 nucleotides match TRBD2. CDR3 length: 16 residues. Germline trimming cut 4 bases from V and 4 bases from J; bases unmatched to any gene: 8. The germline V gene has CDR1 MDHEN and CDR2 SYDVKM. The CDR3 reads CASSSSLAGDSDTQYF. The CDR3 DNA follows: TGTGCCAGCAGTTCCTCCCTAGCGGGGGACTCAGATACGCAGTATTTT.

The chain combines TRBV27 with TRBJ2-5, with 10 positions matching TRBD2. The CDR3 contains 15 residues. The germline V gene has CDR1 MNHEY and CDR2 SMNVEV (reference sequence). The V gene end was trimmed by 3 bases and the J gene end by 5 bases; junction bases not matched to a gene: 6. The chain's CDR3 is CASSFLAGGWETQYF. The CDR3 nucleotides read TGTGCCAGCAGTTTCTTAGCGGGAGGATGGGAGACCCAGTACTTC.

CDR3 residues: CASSLRTGNTEAFF. As DNA, the CDR3 is TGTGCCAGCAGCCTCAGGACAGGGAACACTGAAGCTTTCTTT. The chain joins TRBV9 to TRBJ1-1, with 7 positions matching TRBD1. The V gene's germline CDR1 is SGDLS and CDR2 YYNGEE. With V trimmed by 4 bases and J by 1 base, 4 bases remained unmatched. The CDR3 consists of 14 residues.

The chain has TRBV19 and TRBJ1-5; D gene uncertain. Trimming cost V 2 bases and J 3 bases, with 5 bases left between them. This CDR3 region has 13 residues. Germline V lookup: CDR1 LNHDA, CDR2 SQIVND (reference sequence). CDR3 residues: CASSILDNQPQHF. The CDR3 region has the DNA TGTGCCAGTAGTATATTAGACAATCAGCCCCAGCATTTT.

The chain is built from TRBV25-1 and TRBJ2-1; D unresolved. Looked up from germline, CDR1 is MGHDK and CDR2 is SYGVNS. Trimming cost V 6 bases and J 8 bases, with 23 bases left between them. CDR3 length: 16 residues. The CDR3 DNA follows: TGTGCCAGCAGGAGTGTCCACTCGGTTCTTCGAGATGAGCAGTTCTTC. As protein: CASRSVHSVLRDEQFF.

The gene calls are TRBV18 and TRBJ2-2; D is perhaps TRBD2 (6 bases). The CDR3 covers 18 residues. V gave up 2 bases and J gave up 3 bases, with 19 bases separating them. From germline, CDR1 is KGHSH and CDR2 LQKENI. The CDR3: CASSPIAPTPGDTGELFF. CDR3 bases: TGTGCCAGCTCACCAATCGCGCCCACCCCGGGAGACACCGGGGAGCTGTTTTTT.

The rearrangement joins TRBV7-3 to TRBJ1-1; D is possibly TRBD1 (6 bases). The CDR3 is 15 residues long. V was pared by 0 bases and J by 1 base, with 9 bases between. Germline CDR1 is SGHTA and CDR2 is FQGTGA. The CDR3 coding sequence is TGTGCCAGCAGCTTAACTGGACAGCAGAACACTGAAGCTTTCTTT. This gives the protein CASSLTGQQNTEAFF.

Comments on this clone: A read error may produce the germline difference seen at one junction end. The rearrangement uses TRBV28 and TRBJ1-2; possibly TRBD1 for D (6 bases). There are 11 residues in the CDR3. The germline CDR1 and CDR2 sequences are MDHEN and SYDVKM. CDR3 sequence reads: CASSFRGGLYF. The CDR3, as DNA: TGTGCCAGCAGTTTCCGGGGGGGCCTCTATTTC.

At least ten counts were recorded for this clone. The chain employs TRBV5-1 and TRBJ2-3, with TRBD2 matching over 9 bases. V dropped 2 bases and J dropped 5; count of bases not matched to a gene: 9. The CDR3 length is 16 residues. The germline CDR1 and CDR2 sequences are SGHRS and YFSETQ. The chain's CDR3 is CASSLVVAGVGDTQYF. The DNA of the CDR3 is TGCGCCAGCAGCTTAGTAGTAGCGGGAGTGGGAGATACGCAGTATTTT.

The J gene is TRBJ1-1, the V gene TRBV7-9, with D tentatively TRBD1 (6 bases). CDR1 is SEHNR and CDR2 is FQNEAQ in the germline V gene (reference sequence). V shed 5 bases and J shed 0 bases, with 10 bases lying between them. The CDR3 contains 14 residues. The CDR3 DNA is TGTGCCAGCAGCCACAGGGAATTGAACACTGAAGCTTTCTTT. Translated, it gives CASSHRELNTEAFF.

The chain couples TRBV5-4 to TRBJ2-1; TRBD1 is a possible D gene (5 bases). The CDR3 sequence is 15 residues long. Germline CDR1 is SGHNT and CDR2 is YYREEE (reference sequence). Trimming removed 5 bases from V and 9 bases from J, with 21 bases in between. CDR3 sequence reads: CASSFPGAGSGEQFF. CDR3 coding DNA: TGTGCCAGCAGTTTCCCTGGGGCAGGGTCAGGTGAGCAGTTCTTC. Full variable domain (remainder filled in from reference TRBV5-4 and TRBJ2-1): ETGVTQSPTHLIKTRGQQVTLRCSSQSGHNTVSWYQQALGQGPQFIFQYYREEENGRGNFPPRFSGLQFPNYSSELNVNALELDDSALYLCASSFPGAGSGEQFFGPGTRLTVL.

This CDR3 is CASSHYETQYF. The CDR3 nucleotides are TGTGCCAGCAGCCATTATGAGACCCAGTACTTC. The chain is built from TRBV3-1 (or the pseudogene TRBV3-2) and TRBJ2-5; D is unclear. CDR3 length: 11 residues. Germline V gene data show CDR1 as LGHDT and CDR2 as YNNKEL (reference sequence). Trimming removed 3 bases at V and 5 bases at J, with 4 bases between.

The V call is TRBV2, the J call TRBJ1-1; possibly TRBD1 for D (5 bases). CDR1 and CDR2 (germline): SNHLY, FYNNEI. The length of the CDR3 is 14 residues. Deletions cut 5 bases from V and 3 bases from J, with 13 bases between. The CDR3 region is CASSLDRLDTEAFF. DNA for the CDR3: TGTGCCAGCAGTCTCGACAGATTAGACACTGAAGCTTTCTTT.

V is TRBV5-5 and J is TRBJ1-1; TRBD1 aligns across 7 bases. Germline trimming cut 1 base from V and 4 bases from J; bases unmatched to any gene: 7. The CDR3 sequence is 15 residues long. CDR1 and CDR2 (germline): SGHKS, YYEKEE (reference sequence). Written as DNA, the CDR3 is TGTGCCAGCAGCTTGCCCGGCAGGGGGGCCACTGAAGCTTTCTTT. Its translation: CASSLPGRGATEAFF.

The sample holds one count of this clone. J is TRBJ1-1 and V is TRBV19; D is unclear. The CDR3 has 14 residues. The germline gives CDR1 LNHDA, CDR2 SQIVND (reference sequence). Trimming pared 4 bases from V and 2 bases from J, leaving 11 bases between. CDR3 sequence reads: CASSTYTANTEAFF. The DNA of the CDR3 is TGTGCCAGTAGTACGTATACAGCTAACACTGAAGCTTTCTTT.

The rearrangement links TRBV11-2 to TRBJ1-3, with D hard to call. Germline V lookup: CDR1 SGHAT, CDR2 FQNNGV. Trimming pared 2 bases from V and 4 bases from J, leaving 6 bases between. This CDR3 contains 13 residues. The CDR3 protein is CASSLNGGNTIYF. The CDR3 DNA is TGTGCCAGCAGCTTAAACGGGGGAAACACCATATATTTT.

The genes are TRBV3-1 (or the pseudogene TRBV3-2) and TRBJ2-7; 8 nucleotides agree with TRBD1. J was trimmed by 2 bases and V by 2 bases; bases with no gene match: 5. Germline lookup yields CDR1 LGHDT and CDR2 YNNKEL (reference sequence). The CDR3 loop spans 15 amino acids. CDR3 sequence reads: CASSQQTGAPYEQYF. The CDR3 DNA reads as TGTGCCAGCAGCCAACAGACAGGGGCCCCCTACGAGCAGTACTTC.

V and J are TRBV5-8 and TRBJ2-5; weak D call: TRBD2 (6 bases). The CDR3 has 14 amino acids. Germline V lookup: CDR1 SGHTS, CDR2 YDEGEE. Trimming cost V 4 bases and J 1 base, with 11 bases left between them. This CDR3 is CASSPGLAQETQYF. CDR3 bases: TGTGCCAGCAGCCCGGGACTCGCCCAAGAGACCCAGTACTTC.

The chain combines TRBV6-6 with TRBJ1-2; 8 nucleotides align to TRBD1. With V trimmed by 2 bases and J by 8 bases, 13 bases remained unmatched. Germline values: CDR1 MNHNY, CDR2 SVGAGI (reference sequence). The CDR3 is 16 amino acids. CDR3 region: CASSYGQGLLGLGYTF. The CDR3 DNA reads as TGTGCCAGCAGTTACGGACAGGGCCTATTGGGCCTAGGCTACACCTTC.

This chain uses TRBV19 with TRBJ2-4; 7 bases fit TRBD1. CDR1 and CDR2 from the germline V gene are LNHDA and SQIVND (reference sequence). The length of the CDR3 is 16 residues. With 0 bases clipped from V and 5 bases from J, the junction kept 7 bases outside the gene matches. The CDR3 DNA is TGTGCCAGTAGTATAGAACAGGGGCGAGGGCAAAACATTCAGTACTTC. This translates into CASSIEQGRGQNIQYF.

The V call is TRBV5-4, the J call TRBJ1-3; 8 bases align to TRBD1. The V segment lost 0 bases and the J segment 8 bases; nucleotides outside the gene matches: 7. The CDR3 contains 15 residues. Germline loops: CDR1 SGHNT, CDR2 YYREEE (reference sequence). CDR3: CASSLVGQERDTIYF. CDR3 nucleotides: TGTGCCAGCAGCTTGGTGGGACAGGAACGGGACACCATATATTTT.

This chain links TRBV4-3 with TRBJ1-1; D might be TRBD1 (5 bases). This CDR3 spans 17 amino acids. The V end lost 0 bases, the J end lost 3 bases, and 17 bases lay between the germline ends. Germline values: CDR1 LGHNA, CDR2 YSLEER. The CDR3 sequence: CASSQDGQGWGHTEAFF. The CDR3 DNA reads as TGCGCCAGCAGCCAAGATGGGCAGGGATGGGGCCACACTGAAGCTTTCTTT.

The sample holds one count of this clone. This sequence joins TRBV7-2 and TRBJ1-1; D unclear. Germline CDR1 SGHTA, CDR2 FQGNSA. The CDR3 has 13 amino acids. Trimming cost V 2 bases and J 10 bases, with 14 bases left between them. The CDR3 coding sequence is TGTGCCAGCAGCTTAAACGGCTTCCCGGGAGCTTTCTTT. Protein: CASSLNGFPGAFF.

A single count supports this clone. The DNA of the CDR3 is TGTGCCAGCAGCTTGACAGAAAGCTCCTACGAGCAGTACTTC. It yields the protein CASSLTESSYEQYF. The genes are TRBV7-9 and TRBJ2-7, with a tentative D call TRBD1 (5 bases). Germline V gene lookup returns CDR1 SEHNR and CDR2 FQNEAQ (reference sequence). V shed 3 bases and J shed 0 bases, with 9 bases lying between them. The CDR3 spans 14 residues.

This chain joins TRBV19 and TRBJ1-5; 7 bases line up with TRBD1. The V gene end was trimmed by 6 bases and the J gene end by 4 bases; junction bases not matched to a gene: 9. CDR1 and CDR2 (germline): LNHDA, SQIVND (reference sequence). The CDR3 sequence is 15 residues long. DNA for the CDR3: TGTGCCAGTAGCGGACGGGACAGCAATAATCAGCCCCAGCATTTT. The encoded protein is CASSGRDSNNQPQHF.

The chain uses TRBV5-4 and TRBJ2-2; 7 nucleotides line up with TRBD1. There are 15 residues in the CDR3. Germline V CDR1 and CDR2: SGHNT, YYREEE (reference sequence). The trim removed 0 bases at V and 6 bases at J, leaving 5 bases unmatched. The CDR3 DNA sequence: TGTGCCAGCAGCTTGGACAGGGGAGACGCCGGGGAGCTGTTTTTT. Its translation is CASSLDRGDAGELFF. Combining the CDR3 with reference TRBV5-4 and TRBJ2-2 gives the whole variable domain ETGVTQSPTHLIKTRGQQVTLRCSSQSGHNTVSWYQQALGQGPQFIFQYYREEENGRGNFPPRFSGLQFPNYSSELNVNALELDDSALYLCASSLDRGDAGELFFGEGSRLTVL.

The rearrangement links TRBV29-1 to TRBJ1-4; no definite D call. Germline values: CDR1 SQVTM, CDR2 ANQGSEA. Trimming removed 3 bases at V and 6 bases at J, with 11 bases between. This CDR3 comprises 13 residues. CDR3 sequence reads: CSVEERGYEKLFF. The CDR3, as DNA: TGCAGCGTTGAGGAAAGAGGGTATGAAAAACTGTTTTTT.